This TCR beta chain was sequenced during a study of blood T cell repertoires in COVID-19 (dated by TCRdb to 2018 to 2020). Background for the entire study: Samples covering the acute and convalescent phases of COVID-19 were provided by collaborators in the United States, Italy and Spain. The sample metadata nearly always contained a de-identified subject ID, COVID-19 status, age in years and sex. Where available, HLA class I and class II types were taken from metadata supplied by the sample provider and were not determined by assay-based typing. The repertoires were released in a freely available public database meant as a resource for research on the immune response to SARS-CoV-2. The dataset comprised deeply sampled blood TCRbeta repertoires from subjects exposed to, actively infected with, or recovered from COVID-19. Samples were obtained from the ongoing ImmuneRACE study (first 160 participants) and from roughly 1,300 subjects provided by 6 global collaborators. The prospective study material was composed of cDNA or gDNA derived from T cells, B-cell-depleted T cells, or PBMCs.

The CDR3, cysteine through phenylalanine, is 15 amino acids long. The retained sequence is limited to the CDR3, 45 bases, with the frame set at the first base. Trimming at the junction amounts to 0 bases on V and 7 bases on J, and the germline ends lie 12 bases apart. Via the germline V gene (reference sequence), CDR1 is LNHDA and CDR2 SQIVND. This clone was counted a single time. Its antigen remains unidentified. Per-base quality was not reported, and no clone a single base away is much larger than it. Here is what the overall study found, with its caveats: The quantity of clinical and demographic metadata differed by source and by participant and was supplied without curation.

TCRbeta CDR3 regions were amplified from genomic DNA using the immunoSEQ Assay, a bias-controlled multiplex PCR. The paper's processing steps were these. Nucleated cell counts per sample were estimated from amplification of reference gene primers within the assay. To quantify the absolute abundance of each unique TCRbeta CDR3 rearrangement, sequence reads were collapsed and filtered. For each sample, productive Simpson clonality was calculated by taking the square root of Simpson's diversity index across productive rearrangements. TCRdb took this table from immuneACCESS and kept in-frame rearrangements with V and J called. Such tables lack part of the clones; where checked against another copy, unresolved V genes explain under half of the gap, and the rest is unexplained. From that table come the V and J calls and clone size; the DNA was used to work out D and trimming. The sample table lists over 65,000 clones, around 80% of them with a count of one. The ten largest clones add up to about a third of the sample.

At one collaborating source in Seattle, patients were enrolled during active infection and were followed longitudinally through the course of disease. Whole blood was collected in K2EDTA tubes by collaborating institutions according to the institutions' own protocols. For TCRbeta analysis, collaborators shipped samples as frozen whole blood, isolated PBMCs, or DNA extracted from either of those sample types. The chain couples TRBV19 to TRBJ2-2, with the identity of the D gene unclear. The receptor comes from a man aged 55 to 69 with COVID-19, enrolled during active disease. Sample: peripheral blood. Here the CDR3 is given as CASSIEQSSGGELFF. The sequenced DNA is TGTGCCAGTAGTATAGAACAGAGTTCCGGCGGGGAGCTGTTTTTT.